This T cell receptor (beta chain) appears in the sequencing data of a study of blood T cells in healthy people across ages (dated by TCRdb to between 2015 and 2017). Concerning the study at large: In model experiments, template switching captured roughly one uniquely barcoded TCR beta cDNA molecule for every two T cells. To avoid experimental bias, donors of different ages were randomly spread across the sequencing lanes. Using deep sequencing normalized with unique cDNA molecular identifiers, the study measured how TCR beta repertoire diversity changes with age. Using the same blood draw, the study looked at two additional independent replicas of 1 million unique cDNA reads for two donors, one aged 18 to 30 and the other aged 80 or older. Four age groups were formed from the donors: young (average 16 years), middle-aged (approximately 39), aged (about 68) and long-lived (roughly 81). The research as a whole found: As age increased, observed TCR beta diversity per million T cells dropped in a roughly linear way, and a significant reduction was already evident by age 40. Because profiling used bulk unsorted PBMCs, naive and antigen-experienced compartments could not be compared conclusively. Compared with the aged group, the long-lived group had more naive CD4+ T cells, fewer expanded clones and increased TCR diversity, suggesting age selection. Because the CMV infection status of the donors was unknown, age-related changes in expanded clonotypes may potentially have been confounded. A strong correlation was found between observed TCR beta diversity and the percentage of naive T cells measured by flow cytometry. Estimates of total diversity based on one million sequenced T cells were regarded as lower bounds and as underestimates.

Comment on this clonotype: Its specific antigen is unknown. Nothing much larger sits one base from this clone, and base qualities are not available.

Receptor amplification or capture employed 5' RACE. These reads were obtained on an Illumina HiSeq 2500. A second PCR of about 6 to 11 cycles was performed with a sample-barcoded 5' primer and a J-beta primer mix. A unique molecular identifier was introduced onto each TCR beta cDNA molecule by a template-switch 5' adaptor carrying 12 random nucleotides. Each sample yielded at least 2.5 million CDR3-containing paired-end reads. First-strand cDNA was synthesized from all RNA with the Mint cDNA synthesis kit, primed by a TRBC-specific oligonucleotide. Following uracil-DNA glycosylase treatment, all cDNA underwent a first 18-cycle PCR with the universal primers M1SS and BC2_uni_R. For the original study's pipeline: For normalization, 1 million high-quality reads were randomly selected from each sample, with every read carrying a distinct molecular identifier. Reads sharing molecular identifiers were discarded rather than binned into consensus sequences. MiTCR, set to a Q25 quality threshold and the strictest error-elimination algorithm, was used for CDR3 identification, clonotype clustering and error correction. A nonparametric unseen species model using Euler transformation provided a lower-bound estimate of total TCR beta diversity. The public reads were quality trimmed at Q25 with fastp and then assembled into clones with MiXCR by TCRdb, keeping productive beta chains. Duplicate CDR3 protein sequences are folded into a single record with the most common DNA and genes. These V and J calls are TCRdb output, not the study's own analysis. In this sample the table shows roughly 1,700,000 distinct CDR3 sequences, roughly 27% of which occur a single time. The ten largest make up 7.7% of the sample.

Inclusive of the bounding cysteine and phenylalanine, the CDR3 is 14 residues long. The sequence is cut down to CDR3 DNA, 42 bases in frame from base 1. Cut back by 2 bases and 5 bases, the V and J ends lie 12 bases apart. CDR1 MNHEY and CDR2 SVGEGT were looked up in the germline V gene. Donors were approximately 42 systemically healthy Caucasian individuals from Russia aged roughly 6 to 95 years. Each donor gave roughly 9.5 milliliters of peripheral blood, collected into EDTA-treated Vacutainer tubes. PBMCs were isolated by Ficoll-Paque density-gradient centrifugation, with at least 6 million obtained per sample. Trizol reagent was used to extract total RNA from the PBMCs, yielding at least 6 micrograms per sample. For every donor, an aliquot of PBMCs went through flow cytometry to measure the percentages of naive CD45RAhigh/CD27high T cells.

The sequence derives from a woman aged 25 to 39 in good health. What was sequenced was blood. This sequence uses TRBV6-2 or TRBV6-3 and TRBJ1-1, with the D gene call left open. The sequence in DNA is TGTGCCAGCAGTTACCGGCGTGATAGTACTGAAGCTTTCTTT. It specifies CASSYRRDSTEAFF.